Below, one T cell receptor beta chain is given with its context. The antigen remains unidentified. These data are taken from a study of shared clonotypes between healthy human individuals. Regarding the study as a whole: Shared clonotypes: about 5% naive CD4, around 3.5% naive CD8, around 2.4% memory CD4, over 0.3% memory CD8.

CD45RO negativity and positive selection for CCR7 defined naive CD8 cells, a population that excluded terminally differentiated effector memory CD45RA+ cells. The CDR3 spans 15 residues. Germline assignment: CDR1 SGHRS and CDR2 YFSETQ. The V and J ends lost 0 bases and 0 bases respectively, with 6 bases between them. The authors split each subset's genomic DNA evenly across several immunoSEQ plates. On sorted subsets, replicate PCRs used 200 to 250 ng DNA, or some 28,000 T cell genomes. Sequencing was performed with immunoSEQ multiplex PCR; in TCRdb, only in-frame clones are kept and a portion is missing. The sample gives around 2,000,000 clones, just under 95% of which show up once; around 1.1% is in the top ten.

Input material: naive CD8+ T cells sorted from blood. This sequence was found in a man younger than 35 in good health. The chain is built from TRBV5-1 and TRBJ2-2; the D is unclear. Written as DNA, the CDR3 is TGCGCCAGCAGCTTGGCCACAGCGAACACCGGGGAGCTGTTTTTT. The encoded protein is CASSLATANTGELFF.